These 21 T cell receptor beta chains were all obtained from the same sample, sequenced in a study of cytomegalovirus exposure and HLA in healthy donors (dated by TCRdb to 2016 to 2017). Library creation used the immunoSEQ multiplex PCR assay. For the multiplex PCR, a mixture combining 60 forward primers for TCR Vbeta segments and 13 reverse primers for TCR Jbeta segments was used. Not all clones reach the TCRdb copy of this immuneACCESS table, which keeps in-frame sequences only. Checked studies attribute under half of the gap to unresolved V genes and leave the rest unexplained. Within this sample are around 120,000 clones, with around 10% of them counted one time only. The top ten hold over 2.5% of the sample. Sample: PBMCs. The receptors here all came from a man younger than 40 in good health and CMV-seronegative.

Details on this clone: Germline and junction disagree at one end, which may indicate a read error. The identical CDR3 is also encoded by other nucleotide sequences in the sample. The CDR3 region is CAISVSGVGEAFF. CDR3 sequence (DNA): TGTGCCATAAGTGTGTCAGGGGTAGGTGAAGCTTTCTTT. The chain is built from TRBV10-3 and TRBJ1-1; D may be TRBD1 (6 bases). The CDR3 is 13 residues long. Germline CDR1 is ENHRY and CDR2 is SYGVKD.

This CDR3 is CASSLGLAGGYNEQFF. CDR3 sequence (DNA): TGTGCCAGCAGCTTGGGTCTAGCGGGGGGCTACAATGAGCAGTTCTTC. This chain uses TRBV5-6 with TRBJ2-1; 11 bases align to TRBD2. The CDR3 runs to 16 residues. The germline CDR1 and CDR2 sequences are SGHDT and YYEEEE. V was clipped by 0 bases and J by 3 bases; unmatched bases: 2.

V gene TRBV12-5 combines with J gene TRBJ2-5, with 8 bases lining up with TRBD2. Looked up from germline, CDR1 is LGHNT and CDR2 is FRNRAP. The V segment lost 6 bases and the J segment 0 bases; nucleotides outside the gene matches: 3. The CDR3 has 14 residues. Here the CDR3 reads CASGPGGYQETQYF. CDR3 coding DNA: TGTGCTAGTGGCCCGGGGGGGTACCAAGAGACCCAGTACTTC.

The chain links TRBV7-9 to TRBJ2-7; 8 positions agree with TRBD1. The CDR3 totals 15 residues. Looked up from germline, CDR1 is SEHNR and CDR2 is FQNEAQ (reference sequence). V dropped 2 bases and J dropped 2; count of bases not matched to a gene: 5. The CDR3 reads CASSLPQGAPYEQYF. The CDR3 DNA reads TGTGCCAGCAGCTTACCCCAGGGGGCCCCCTACGAGCAGTACTTC.

On this clone itself: A read error may account for a junction end that differs from germline. The J gene is TRBJ1-5, the V gene TRBV10-2, with 7 bases fitting TRBD1. The CDR3 consists of 13 residues. Germline V gene sequence: CDR1 WSHSY, CDR2 SAAADI. The CDR3 DNA sequence: TGCGCCAGAAGTCCAGGACAGGCTCAGCACCAGCATTTT. It translates to CARSPGQAQHQHF.

This clone has only one observation. The chain combines TRBV5-1 with TRBJ2-2; D is unclear. The V and J ends lost 1 base and 1 base respectively, with 11 bases between them. Germline assignment: CDR1 SGHRS and CDR2 YFSETQ. The CDR3 covers 16 residues. The CDR3 protein is CASSLSPPGNTGELFF. CDR3 in DNA: TGCGCCAGCAGCTTGAGCCCGCCCGGGAACACCGGGGAGCTGTTTTTT. Variable domain in full (rest from reference TRBV5-1 and TRBJ2-2): KAGVTQTPRYLIKTRGQQVTLSCSPISGHRSVSWYQQTPGQGLQFLFEYFSETQRNKGNFPGRFSGRQFSNSRSEMNVSTLELGDSALYLCASSLSPPGNTGELFFGEGSRLTVL.

The gene calls are TRBV2 and TRBJ2-5, with D perhaps TRBD1 (6 bases). Gene TRBJ2-7 matches the end of the DNA better, so the J call may be wrong. The CDR3 has 13 amino acids. Germline lookup yields CDR1 SNHLY and CDR2 FYNNEI. The CDR3 nucleotides read TGTGCCAGCACCCCGGGACAATTCTACGAGCAGTACTTC. It encodes CASTPGQFYEQYF.

In DNA form, the CDR3 reads TGCGCCAGCAGGACCGGAAGGGAGGGTTCCACTGAAGCTTTCTTT. Translated, it gives CASRTGREGSTEAFF. The J gene is TRBJ1-1, the V gene TRBV5-1; no clear D. Trimming removed 5 bases from V and 4 bases from J, with 18 bases in between. The length of the CDR3 is 15 residues. Germline CDR1 is SGHRS and CDR2 is YFSETQ.

This chain links TRBV6-5 with TRBJ2-1; the match to TRBD2 covers 9 bases. The CDR3 has 14 amino acids. Germline assignment: CDR1 MNHEY and CDR2 SVGAGI. V trimming: 8 bases; J trimming: 6 bases; junction bases outside the gene matches: 8. DNA of the CDR3: TGTGCCAGCTGCGCTAGCGGGACCCCCAATGAGCAGTTCTTC. Translated, it gives CASCASGTPNEQFF.

The chain couples TRBV30 to TRBJ1-2; TRBD1 matches at 7 bases. The germline gives CDR1 GTSNPN, CDR2 SVGIG (reference sequence). The CDR3 covers 12 residues. The trim removed 7 bases at V and 8 bases at J, leaving 10 bases unmatched. The CDR3 loop reads CASNLRGTGYTF. The CDR3 DNA sequence: TGTGCCTCCAATCTCAGGGGGACCGGCTACACCTTC. The whole variable domain, remainder taken from reference TRBV30 and TRBJ1-2, is SQTIHQWPATLVQPVGSPLSLECTVEGTSNPNLYWYRQAAGRGLQLLFYSVGIGQISSEVPQNLSASRPQDRQFILSSKKLLLSDSGFYLCASNLRGTGYTFGSGTRLTVV.

This clone has more than one count but fewer than ten. This chain joins TRBV10-1 and TRBJ2-1; 8 bases are shared with TRBD1. V shed 4 bases and J 9 bases; nucleotides not matched to a gene: 11. Germline values: CDR1 WNHNN, CDR2 SYGVQD (reference sequence). The CDR3 sequence is 15 residues long. CDR3 bases: TGCGCCAGCAGTGGAGGAGGACAGGGTAAAACTGAGCAGTTCTTC. Amino acids: CASSGGGQGKTEQFF.

The sample holds a few counts of this clone. This chain uses TRBV30 with TRBJ1-2, with D possibly TRBD1 on 6 matching bases. V lost 0 bases and J 4 bases, leaving 9 bases between the germline ends. Germline V gives CDR1 GTSNPN, CDR2 SVGIG (reference sequence). The CDR3 length is 13 residues. The CDR3 protein is CAWSVQGSYGYTF. The DNA of the CDR3 is TGTGCCTGGAGTGTGCAGGGGTCCTATGGCTACACCTTC.

The CDR3 spells CASSLDAVNVRYGYTF. As DNA, the CDR3 is TGTGCCAGCAGCTTAGATGCGGTTAACGTCCGATATGGCTACACCTTC. The rearrangement uses TRBV11-2 and TRBJ1-2, with D unclear. V was clipped by 0 bases and J by 5 bases, with 16 bases between them. This CDR3 has 16 residues. Germline CDR1 SGHAT, CDR2 FQNNGV.

This chain links TRBV10-3 with TRBJ2-7; weak D call: TRBD1 (6 bases). V was clipped by 5 bases and J by 1 base, with 9 bases between them. The germline gives CDR1 ENHRY, CDR2 SYGVKD. The CDR3 sequence is 13 residues long. CDR3 amino acids: CAISNRDSYEQYF. In DNA, the CDR3 is TGTGCCATCAGTAACAGGGATTCCTACGAGCAGTACTTC.

This clone occurred a few times. V gene TRBV6-5 combines with J gene TRBJ1-3; 7 positions agree with TRBD1. Looked up from germline, CDR1 is MNHEY and CDR2 is SVGAGI. The CDR3 loop spans 15 amino acids. V shed 0 bases, J shed 4 bases, and the junction held 3 bases outside the gene matches. The CDR3 nucleotides read TGTGCCAGCAGTTACTCGGACAGGCAAGGAAACACCATATATTTT. Translated, it gives CASSYSDRQGNTIYF.

This clone was found a few times. The chain uses TRBV5-1 and TRBJ2-1; 8 bases align to TRBD1. The V and J ends lost 2 bases and 13 bases, in that order; junction bases with no gene match: 2. This CDR3 comprises 11 residues. Germline values: CDR1 SGHRS, CDR2 YFSETQ. Written as DNA, the CDR3 is TGCGCCAGCAGCTTCGGACAGGGCCAGTTCTTC. It encodes CASSFGQGQFF.

Of note for this clone: Different DNA sequences within this sample yield the same CDR3. This chain connects TRBV6-5 to TRBJ2-1; tentative D call: TRBD2 (6 bases). CDR3 length: 13 residues. Between the trimmed V and J ends, which lost 8 bases and 3 bases, there was a span of 11 bases. Germline V gene data show CDR1 as MNHEY and CDR2 as SVGAGI. CDR3 protein: CASGRQGYNEQFF. CDR3 DNA sequence: TGTGCCAGCGGGAGGCAGGGCTACAATGAGCAGTTCTTC.

The chain joins TRBV28 to TRBJ2-7; D is perhaps TRBD2 (7 bases). The germline CDR1 and CDR2 sequences are MDHEN and SYDVKM. With 8 bases removed from V and 3 bases from J, the gap between germline ends came to 23 bases. The CDR3 is 16 amino acids. The CDR3 sequence: CASGLGGGIPRYEQYF. The DNA for the CDR3 is TGTGCCAGCGGGCTAGGGGGGGGAATACCCCGCTACGAGCAGTACTTC.

J is TRBJ2-5 and V is TRBV5-1; 9 nucleotides match TRBD1. CDR1 and CDR2 from the germline V gene are SGHRS and YFSETQ. Unmatched junction bases numbered 10, after V lost 3 bases and J lost 1 base. The length of the CDR3 is 17 residues. CDR3 residues: CASSSRQGVNLQETQYF. CDR3 nucleotides: TGCGCCAGCAGCTCTCGACAGGGGGTAAATCTCCAAGAGACCCAGTACTTC. Variable domain in full (rest from reference TRBV5-1 and TRBJ2-5): KAGVTQTPRYLIKTRGQQVTLSCSPISGHRSVSWYQQTPGQGLQFLFEYFSETQRNKGNFPGRFSGRQFSNSRSEMNVSTLELGDSALYLCASSSRQGVNLQETQYFGPGTRLLVL.

This clone has only a few counts. The chain joins TRBV2 to TRBJ1-2, with no clear D. The germline V gene encodes CDR1 SNHLY and CDR2 FYNNEI. Trimming took off 3 bases at V and 7 bases at J, with 12 bases between the two ends. This CDR3 comprises 13 residues. The DNA of the CDR3 is TGTGCCAGCAGTGAGAGGGAAGGATCTGGCTACACCTTC. This codes for CASSEREGSGYTF. The full variable domain, its missing parts supplied by reference TRBV2 and TRBJ1-2, is EPEVTQTPSHQVTQMGQEVILRCVPISNHLYFYWYRQILGQKVEFLVSFYNNEISEKSEIFDDQFSVERPDGSNFTLKIRSTKLEDSAMYFCASSEREGSGYTFGSGTRLTVV.

There are a few counts of this clone. J is TRBJ1-1 and V is TRBV7-2; D gene uncertain. The V end was cut by 1 base, the J end by 4 bases, with 7 bases between. CDR1 is SGHTA, CDR2 FQGNSA, per germline. The CDR3 length is 13 residues. CDR3 nucleotide sequence: TGTGCCAGCAGCTTAGGCCAGGCCACTGAAGCTTTCTTT. Amino acid sequence: CASSLGQATEAFF.